Each of the 30 T cell receptor beta chains below was sequenced from the same sample in a study of blood T cell repertoires in COVID-19. Method: immunoSEQ multiplex PCR; TCRdb's copy keeps in-frame clones and lacks some. The sample contains 100,000 or so clones, roughly 84% of which appear only once. The sequenced material came from peripheral blood. The receptors originated from a man aged 65-85 years with active or convalescent COVID-19.

This sequence joins TRBV10-3 and TRBJ1-4; no firm D call. Germline CDR1 is ENHRY and CDR2 is SYGVKD. V dropped 0 bases and J dropped 8 bases, with 4 bases sitting between them. The CDR3 consists of 12 residues. The CDR3 loop reads CAISESREKLFF. As DNA, the CDR3 is TGTGCCATCAGTGAGTCGAGGGAAAAACTGTTTTTT.

The chain employs TRBV5-1 and TRBJ2-7, with TRBD1 matching over 12 bases. V shed 6 bases, J shed 3 bases, and the junction held 13 bases outside the gene matches. Germline CDR1 and CDR2: SGHRS and YFSETQ. CDR3 length: 17 amino acids. The DNA of the CDR3 is TGCGCCAGCACTGGGACAGGGGGCGCGTTAGAGTACTACGAGCAGTACTTC. This sequence encodes CASTGTGGALEYYEQYF.

The V and J genes are TRBV7-6 and TRBJ2-1; a possible D gene is TRBD2 (7 bases). Germline CDR1 reads SGHVS; CDR2 reads FNYEAQ. The CDR3 loop spans 15 amino acids. Deletions cut 8 bases from V and 8 bases from J, with 22 bases between. CDR3 residues: CASRPIQGTSDEQFF. CDR3 nucleotide sequence: TGTGCCAGCCGTCCGATACAGGGAACTAGCGATGAGCAGTTCTTC.

The chain couples TRBV30 to TRBJ1-4, with D possibly matching TRBD1 (6 bases). Trimming removed 7 bases from V and 7 bases from J, with 13 bases in between. Germline CDR1 is GTSNPN and CDR2 is SVGIG (reference sequence). This CDR3 region has 12 residues. The CDR3 nucleotides are TGTGCCTTAGGGGGTCGGGGTGAAAAACTGTTTTTT. This translates into CALGGRGEKLFF.

This chain joins TRBV6-2 or TRBV6-3 and TRBJ1-1; tentative D call: TRBD1 (5 bases). Per the germline V gene, CDR1 is MNHEY and CDR2 is SVGEGT. V was pared by 2 bases and J by 5 bases, with 12 bases between. CDR3 length equals 14 residues. Here the CDR3 reads CASSYGGARTEAFF. The CDR3 DNA sequence: TGTGCCAGCAGTTACGGAGGGGCGCGGACTGAAGCTTTCTTT.

This chain links TRBV3-1 (or the pseudogene TRBV3-2) with TRBJ1-2; D is unclear. Trimming pared 3 bases from V and 8 bases from J, leaving 16 bases between. The CDR3 length is 14 residues. Germline V CDR1 and CDR2: LGHDT, YNNKEL (reference sequence). CDR3 nucleotide sequence: TGTGCCAGCAGCCAGGGGTATTCGGGCGGGGGCTACACCTTC. Translated, it gives CASSQGYSGGGYTF.

This rearrangement joins TRBV3-1 (or the pseudogene TRBV3-2) to TRBJ1-1, with 7 bases aligning to TRBD1. Germline V gene sequence: CDR1 LGHDT, CDR2 YNNKEL (reference sequence). Unmatched junction bases numbered 6, after V lost 2 bases and J lost 6 bases. The CDR3 consists of 14 residues. The CDR3 DNA follows: TGTGCCAGCAGCCAACGACAGGGAAACCCTGAAGCTTTCTTT. Translation: CASSQRQGNPEAFF.

The J gene is TRBJ2-7, the V gene TRBV2, with 11 bases identical to TRBD2. The V gene's germline CDR1 is SNHLY and CDR2 FYNNEI. This CDR3 has 13 residues. V gave up 9 bases and J gave up 3 bases; unmatched junction bases: 4. The DNA of the CDR3 is TGTGCCAGTAGCGGGGGGGATAACTACGAGCAGTACTTC. Protein sequence: CASSGGDNYEQYF.

The J gene is TRBJ2-1, the V gene TRBV7-8, with 8 bases identical to TRBD1. The CDR3 covers 16 residues. Germline V lookup: CDR1 SGHVS, CDR2 FQNEAQ. With 6 bases clipped from V and 3 bases from J, the junction kept 10 bases outside the gene matches. The CDR3: CASRPRTGISYNEQFF. The CDR3 DNA is TGTGCCAGCAGGCCAAGGACAGGGATAAGCTACAATGAGCAGTTCTTC.

V usage is TRBV7-9 and J usage is TRBJ2-4; TRBD1 matches 7 bases. V was clipped by 3 bases and J by 0 bases; unmatched bases: 5. The germline CDR1 and CDR2 sequences are SEHNR and FQNEAQ (reference sequence). This CDR3 has 16 amino acids. The CDR3 DNA reads TGTGCCAGCAGCTTCCAGGGGGTCCGAGCCAAAAACATTCAGTACTTC. It translates to CASSFQGVRAKNIQYF.

This clone was observed once. The chain recombines TRBV6-6 with TRBJ2-1; D possibly corresponds to TRBD1 (6 bases). Trimming shortened V by 4 bases and J by 0 bases, and 10 bases separated the two germline ends. The germline CDR1 and CDR2 sequences are MNHNY and SVGAGI (reference sequence). The CDR3 sequence is 15 residues long. CDR3: CASSLDSSSYNEQFF. The CDR3, as DNA: TGTGCCAGCAGTTTGGACAGCAGCTCCTACAATGAGCAGTTCTTC.

The CDR3 nucleotides read TGTGCCAGCTCCCCTGCCGGGGGGCTAGCTAATGAAAAACTGTTTTTT. The encoded protein is CASSPAGGLANEKLFF. The chain recombines TRBV2 with TRBJ1-4; perhaps TRBD1 as D (6 bases). This CDR3 is 16 amino acids long. CDR1 and CDR2 (germline): SNHLY, FYNNEI. V was trimmed by 8 bases and J by 3 bases, leaving 19 bases between them.

The chain combines TRBV19 with TRBJ1-5; no reliable D call. V gave up 7 bases and J gave up 6 bases, with 16 bases separating them. The CDR3 loop spans 14 amino acids. Germline lookup yields CDR1 LNHDA and CDR2 SQIVND (reference sequence). CDR3 sequence: CASIDRVRGQPQHF. In DNA, the CDR3 is TGTGCCAGTATCGACCGGGTCCGGGGTCAGCCCCAGCATTTT.

The CDR3 DNA sequence: TGTGCCAGCAGCAAGGACAGGGAAGAGACCCAGTACTTC. Its translation is CASSKDREETQYF. The chain links TRBV5-6 to TRBJ2-5; 8 bases line up with TRBD1. J lost 3 bases, V lost 4 bases, and 2 bases had no gene match. CDR3 length: 13 amino acids. From germline, CDR1 is SGHDT and CDR2 YYEEEE. Complete variable domain (other parts from reference TRBV5-6 and TRBJ2-5): DAGVTQSPTHLIKTRGQQVTLRCSPKSGHDTVSWYQQALGQGPQFIFQYYEEEERQRGNFPDRFSGHQFPNYSSELNVNALLLGDSALYLCASSKDREETQYFGPGTRLLVL.

CDR3 in amino acids: CAWSRKGGPINQPQHF. CDR3 DNA: TGTGCCTGGAGTAGAAAGGGGGGGCCGATCAATCAGCCCCAGCATTTT. V and J are TRBV30 and TRBJ1-5, with a weak D call TRBD1 (6 bases). The V end was cut by 2 bases, the J end by 3 bases, with 17 bases between. The CDR3 sequence is 16 residues long. Germline lookup yields CDR1 GTSNPN and CDR2 SVGIG (reference sequence).

The chain recombines TRBV5-1 with TRBJ1-6; TRBD1 agrees at 8 bases. The CDR3 spans 14 residues. With V trimmed by 4 bases and J by 9 bases, 6 bases remained unmatched. Germline CDR1 is SGHRS and CDR2 is YFSETQ. CDR3 protein: CASSVGQGGSPLHF. The CDR3 DNA is TGCGCCAGCAGCGTCGGACAGGGAGGTTCACCCCTCCACTTT.

CDR3: CATSPGWAGANVLTF. CDR3 nucleotides: TGTGCCACCAGCCCGGGTTGGGCTGGGGCCAACGTCCTGACTTTC. The chain is built from TRBV15 and TRBJ2-6; D gene uncertain. The CDR3 is made up of 15 amino acids. The V end was cut by 5 bases, the J end by 2 bases, with 10 bases between. Germline CDR1 reads LNHNV; CDR2 reads YYDKDF (reference sequence).

The chain is built from TRBV24-1 and TRBJ2-5, with D maybe TRBD2 (6 bases). Germline CDR1 KGHDR, CDR2 SFDVKD. The CDR3 has 15 amino acids. Deletions cut 4 bases from V and 7 bases from J, with 18 bases between. The CDR3 protein is CATSDRAGGGGTQYF. The CDR3 DNA reads as TGTGCCACCAGTGACCGCGCCGGGGGTGGAGGGACCCAGTACTTC.

This chain uses TRBV7-2 with TRBJ1-6; D is uncertain. Trimming removed 4 bases at V and 6 bases at J, with 13 bases between. Germline loops: CDR1 SGHTA, CDR2 FQGNSA. This CDR3 is 15 amino acids long. The CDR3 is CASSSQASLNSPLHF. The DNA of the CDR3 is TGTGCCAGCAGCTCGCAGGCTTCGCTTAATTCACCCCTCCACTTT.

The J gene is TRBJ2-3, the V gene TRBV5-1; D is possibly TRBD1 (6 bases). The length of the CDR3 is 16 residues. V lost 0 bases and J 2 bases, leaving 13 bases between the germline ends. Germline lookup yields CDR1 SGHRS and CDR2 YFSETQ. The CDR3 bases are TGCGCCAGCAGCTTGGTTCGGGCAGGGGTCACAGATACGCAGTATTTT. Amino acid sequence: CASSLVRAGVTDTQYF.

The chain combines TRBV27 with TRBJ2-1; 9 positions agree with TRBD1. V shed 4 bases and J 7 bases; nucleotides not matched to a gene: 8. The germline V gene has CDR1 MNHEY and CDR2 SMNVEV (reference sequence). The CDR3 totals 15 residues. This chain's CDR3 is CASSSLGTGTNEQFF. The CDR3 coding sequence is TGTGCCAGCAGTTCCCTCGGGACAGGGACTAATGAGCAGTTCTTC.

J is TRBJ1-2 and V is TRBV6-6; tentative D call: TRBD1 (6 bases). The CDR3 runs 15 residues. In germline, CDR1 is MNHNY, CDR2 SVGAGI (reference sequence). Trimming stripped 5 bases from V and 8 bases from J, with 21 bases between. The CDR3 DNA sequence: TGTGCCAGCAGTCGGGACACCCCTCGGGTTTGGGGCTACACCTTC. Amino acids: CASSRDTPRVWGYTF.

This chain joins TRBV28 and TRBJ2-2; D is perhaps TRBD2 (5 bases). V lost 6 bases, J lost 3 bases, and 14 bases lay in between. The CDR3 runs 15 residues. CDR1 and CDR2 (germline): MDHEN, SYDVKM. The CDR3 protein is CASSTSWRYTGELFF. The CDR3 DNA is TGTGCCAGCAGCACCTCATGGAGGTACACCGGGGAGCTGTTTTTT.

V and J are TRBV7-6 and TRBJ2-1, with D perhaps matching TRBD2 (5 bases). V lost 8 bases and J lost 5, with 13 bases in between. CDR1 is SGHVS and CDR2 is FNYEAQ in the germline V gene. The CDR3 loop spans 13 amino acids. The CDR3 loop reads CASGLARNNEQFF. For the CDR3, the DNA is TGTGCCAGCGGATTAGCGAGAAACAATGAGCAGTTCTTC.

The genes are TRBV19 and TRBJ1-1, with 8 positions matching TRBD1. V dropped 0 bases and J dropped 1; count of bases not matched to a gene: 7. From germline, CDR1 is LNHDA and CDR2 SQIVND (reference sequence). The length of the CDR3 is 17 residues. The CDR3 DNA is TGTGCCAGTAGTATAGATCTGCAGGGGGCGAGGAACACTGAAGCTTTCTTT. This gives the protein CASSIDLQGARNTEAFF.

This chain links TRBV19 with TRBJ2-3; 11 bases agree with TRBD2. This CDR3 is built from 17 residues. CDR1 and CDR2 from the germline V gene are LNHDA and SQIVND (reference sequence). The ends lost 2 bases at V and 0 bases at J; junction bases unmatched: 4. CDR3 sequence: CASSIKGTSGSTDTQYF. CDR3 sequence (DNA): TGTGCCAGTAGTATAAAAGGGACTAGCGGTAGCACAGATACGCAGTATTTT. Looking up the rest from reference TRBV19 and TRBJ2-3 gives the full variable domain: DGGITQSPKYLFRKEGQNVTLSCEQNLNHDAMYWYRQDPGQGLRLIYYSQIVNDFQKGDIAEGYSVSREKKESFPLTVTSAQKNPTAFYLCASSIKGTSGSTDTQYFGPGTRLTVL.

This sequence joins TRBV5-1 and TRBJ2-7, with TRBD1 matching 9 bases. This CDR3 spans 16 amino acids. Looked up from germline, CDR1 is SGHRS and CDR2 is YFSETQ. V trimming: 2 bases; J trimming: 2 bases; junction bases outside the gene matches: 8. CDR3 in amino acids: CASSFTGTGLTYEQYF. As DNA, the CDR3 is TGCGCCAGCAGCTTTACCGGGACAGGGCTAACCTACGAGCAGTACTTC.

J is TRBJ2-2 and V is TRBV6-5; D may be TRBD2 (6 bases). The CDR3 length is 12 residues. In germline, CDR1 is MNHEY, CDR2 SVGAGI. V was shortened by 4 bases and J by 8 bases, with 8 bases between the two germline ends. CDR3 sequence reads: CASSSRGGELFF. The CDR3 DNA reads as TGTGCCAGCAGTTCTCGGGGGGGGGAGCTGTTTTTT.

In this sample, this clone turned up once. The chain has TRBV3-1 (or the pseudogene TRBV3-2) and TRBJ2-6, with 9 bases lining up with TRBD1. V was clipped by 4 bases and J by 1 base; unmatched bases: 8. The germline V gene has CDR1 LGHDT and CDR2 YNNKEL (reference sequence). The CDR3 is 18 residues long. The CDR3 loop reads CASSPVPGQGSGANVLTF. The CDR3 coding sequence is TGTGCCAGCAGCCCAGTCCCGGGACAGGGATCTGGGGCCAACGTCCTGACTTTC.

V is TRBV3-1 (or the pseudogene TRBV3-2) and J is TRBJ1-4; no clear D gene. V was cut by 0 bases and J by 5 bases, with 10 bases left in between. CDR3 length equals 15 residues. In germline, CDR1 is LGHDT, CDR2 YNNKEL (reference sequence). The CDR3 loop reads CASSQEGGKNEKLFF. In DNA, the CDR3 is TGTGCCAGCAGCCAAGAGGGAGGGAAGAATGAAAAACTGTTTTTT.